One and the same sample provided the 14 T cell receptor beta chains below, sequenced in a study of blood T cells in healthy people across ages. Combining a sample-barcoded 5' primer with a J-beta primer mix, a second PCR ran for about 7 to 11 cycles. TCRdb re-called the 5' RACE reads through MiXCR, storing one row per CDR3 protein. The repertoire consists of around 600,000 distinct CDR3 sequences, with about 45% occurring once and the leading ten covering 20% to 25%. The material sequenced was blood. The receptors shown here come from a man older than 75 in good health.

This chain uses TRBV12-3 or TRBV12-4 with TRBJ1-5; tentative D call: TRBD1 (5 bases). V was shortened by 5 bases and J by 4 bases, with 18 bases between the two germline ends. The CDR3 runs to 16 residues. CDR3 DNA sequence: TGTGCCAGCAGTCTCCCGACCAACAGGTTGAATCAGCCCCAGCATTTT. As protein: CASSLPTNRLNQPQHF.

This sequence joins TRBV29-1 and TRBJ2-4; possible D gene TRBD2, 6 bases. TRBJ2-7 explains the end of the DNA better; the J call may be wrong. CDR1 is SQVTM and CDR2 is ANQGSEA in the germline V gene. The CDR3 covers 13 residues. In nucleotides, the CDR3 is TGCAGCGTTCGGGACTCTCCCAGATACGAGCAGTACTTC. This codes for CSVRDSPRYEQYF.

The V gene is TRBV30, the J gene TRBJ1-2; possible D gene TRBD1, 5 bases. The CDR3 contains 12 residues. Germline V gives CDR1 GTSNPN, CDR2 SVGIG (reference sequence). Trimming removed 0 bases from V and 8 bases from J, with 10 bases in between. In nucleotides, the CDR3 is TGTGCCTGGAGTGTACAGGCCAACGGCTACACCTTC. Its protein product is CAWSVQANGYTF.

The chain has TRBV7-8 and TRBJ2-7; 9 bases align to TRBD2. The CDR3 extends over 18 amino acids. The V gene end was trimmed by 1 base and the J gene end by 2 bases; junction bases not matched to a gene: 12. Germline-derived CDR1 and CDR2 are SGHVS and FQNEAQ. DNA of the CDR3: TGTGCCAGCAGCTTAGGGGGTTTTTCTAGCGGGGTTACCTACGAGCAGTACTTC. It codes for CASSLGGFSSGVTYEQYF.

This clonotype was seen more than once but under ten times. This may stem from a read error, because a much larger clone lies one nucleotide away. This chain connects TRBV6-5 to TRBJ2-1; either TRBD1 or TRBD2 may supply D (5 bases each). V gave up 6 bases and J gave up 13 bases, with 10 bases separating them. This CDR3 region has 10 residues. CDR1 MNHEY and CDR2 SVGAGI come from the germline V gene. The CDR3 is CASRGETQFF. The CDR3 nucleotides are TGTGCCAGCAGGGGGGAGACCCAGTTCTTC.

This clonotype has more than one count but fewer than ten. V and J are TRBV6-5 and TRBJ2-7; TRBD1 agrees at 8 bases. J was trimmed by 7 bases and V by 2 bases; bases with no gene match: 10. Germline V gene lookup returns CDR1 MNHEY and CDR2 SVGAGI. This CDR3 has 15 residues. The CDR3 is CASSYQRQGTHEQYF. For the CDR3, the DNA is TGTGCCAGCAGTTACCAAAGACAGGGGACCCATGAGCAGTACTTC.

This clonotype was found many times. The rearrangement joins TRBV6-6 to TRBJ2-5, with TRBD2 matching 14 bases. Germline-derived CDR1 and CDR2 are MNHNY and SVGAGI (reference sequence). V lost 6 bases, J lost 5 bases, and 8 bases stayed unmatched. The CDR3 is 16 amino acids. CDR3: CASSSGLAGGWETQYF. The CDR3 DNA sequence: TGTGCCAGCAGCTCTGGACTAGCGGGAGGCTGGGAGACCCAGTACTTC.

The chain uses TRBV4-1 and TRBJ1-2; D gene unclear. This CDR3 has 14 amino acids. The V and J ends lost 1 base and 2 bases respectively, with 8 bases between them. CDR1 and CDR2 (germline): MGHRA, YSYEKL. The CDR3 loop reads CASSQVIGNYGYTF. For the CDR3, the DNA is TGCGCCAGCAGCCAAGTAATAGGGAACTATGGCTACACCTTC.

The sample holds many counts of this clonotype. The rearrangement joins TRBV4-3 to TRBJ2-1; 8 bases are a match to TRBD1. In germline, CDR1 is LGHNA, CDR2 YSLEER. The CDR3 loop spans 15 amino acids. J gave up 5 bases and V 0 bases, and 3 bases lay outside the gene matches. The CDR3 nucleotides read TGCGCCAGCAGCCAAGACAGGGGGCTTGACAATGAGCAGTTCTTC. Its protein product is CASSQDRGLDNEQFF.

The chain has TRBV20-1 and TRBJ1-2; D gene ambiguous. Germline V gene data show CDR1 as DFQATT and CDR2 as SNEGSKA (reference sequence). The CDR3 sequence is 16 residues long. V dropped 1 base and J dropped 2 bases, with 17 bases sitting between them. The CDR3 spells CSARAGMAGLNYGYTF. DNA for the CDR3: TGCAGTGCTAGAGCTGGTATGGCAGGATTAAACTATGGCTACACCTTC.

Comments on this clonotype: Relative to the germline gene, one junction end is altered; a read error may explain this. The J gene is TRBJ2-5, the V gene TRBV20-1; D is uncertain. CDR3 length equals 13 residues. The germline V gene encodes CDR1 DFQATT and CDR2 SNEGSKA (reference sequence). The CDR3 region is CSASDPSRETPYF. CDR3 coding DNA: TGCAGTGCTAGTGACCCAAGTCGAGAGACCCCGTACTTC.

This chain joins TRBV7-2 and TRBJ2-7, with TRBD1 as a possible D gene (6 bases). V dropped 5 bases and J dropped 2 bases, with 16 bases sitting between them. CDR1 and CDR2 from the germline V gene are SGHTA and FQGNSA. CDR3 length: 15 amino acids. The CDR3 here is CASSPGVGLPYEQYF. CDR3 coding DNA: TGTGCCAGCAGCCCAGGGGTAGGACTCCCCTACGAGCAGTACTTC.

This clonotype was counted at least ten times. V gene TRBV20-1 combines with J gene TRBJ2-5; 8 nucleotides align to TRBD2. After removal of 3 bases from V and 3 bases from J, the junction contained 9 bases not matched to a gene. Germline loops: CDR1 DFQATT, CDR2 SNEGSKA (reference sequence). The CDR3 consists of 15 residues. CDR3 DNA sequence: TGCAGTGCTAGGCCCCTACTAGCGGCCAAAGAGACCCAGTACTTC. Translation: CSARPLLAAKETQYF.

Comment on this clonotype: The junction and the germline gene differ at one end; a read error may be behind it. For the CDR3, the DNA is TGTGGCAGCAGTTACGACGGCGGGAGCTCCTACAATGAGCAGTTCTTC. Translation gives CGSSYDGGSSYNEQFF. The genes are TRBV6-6 and TRBJ2-1, with TRBD2 matching 7 bases. The CDR3 consists of 16 residues. Germline V gene data show CDR1 as MNHNY and CDR2 as SVGAGI (reference sequence).